This is a list of T cell receptor beta chains from one sample in a study of response to subunit inactivated influenza vaccine. TCRdb fed the RT-PCR reads into MiXCR, producing one record per CDR3 protein. The sample holds roughly 570,000 distinct CDR3 sequences, roughly 13% seen once. Sequences were derived from PBMCs from blood, sampled about 6 weeks after vaccination. The source is a man in his fifties or sixties who received an inactivated influenza vaccine. Each CDR3 is given with its conserved first and last residue. Fields, in order: V gene, clone size, J gene, D gene, CDR3 DNA, CDR3 protein. The D gene is left open where the match is weak. The size entry is marked missing in some rows and otherwise reads once, few, many or a size class.

TRBV5-1	many	TRBJ2-2	TRBD1	TGCGCCAGCAGCACCGGGACAGGGGTGACCGGGGAGCTGTTTTTT	CASSTGTGVTGELFF
TRBV5-6	few	TRBJ2-5	TRBD2	TGTGCCAGCAGCTTGGTGACTAGCGGGGGCCAAGAGACCCAGTACTTC	CASSLVTSGGQETQYF
TRBV27	-	TRBJ2-7	TRBD2	TGTGCCAGCAGTTCCGGGACTAGCGGGAGGTCCCACGAGCAGTACTTC	CASSSGTSGRSHEQYF
TRBV25-1	few	TRBJ1-2	-	TGTGCCAGCAGTGGCGCCCTCTATGGCTACACCTTC	CASSGALYGYTF
TRBV28	-	TRBJ2-2	TRBD2	TGTGCCAGCGGTCGCAGCGGGAGGAACGGCGGGGAGCTGTTTTTT	CASGRSGRNGGELFF
TRBV12-3/TRBV12-4	many	TRBJ1-4	-	TGTGCCAGCAGCCATCGGGATGGTGAAAAACTGTTTTTT	CASSHRDGEKLFF
TRBV16	few	TRBJ1-1	-	TGTGCCAGCAGCCCCATCAGGGGCCAGACAACGGCTGCTTTCTTT	CASSPIRGQTTAAFF
TRBV11-2	few	TRBJ2-3	TRBD2	TGTGCCAGCAGCCGGGGACTAGCGGGAGACAGCACAGATACGCAGTATTTT	CASSRGLAGDSTDTQYF
TRBV20-1	-	TRBJ2-7	TRBD1	TGCAGTGCTAGAATCGGACAGGGCCAGCAGTACTTC	CSARIGQGQQYF
TRBV20-1	few	TRBJ2-7	-	TGCAGTGCTAGCCGGGAGCCCTACGAGCAGTACTTC	CSASREPYEQYF
TRBV3-1	few	TRBJ1-5	-	TGTGCCAGCAGCCAAGATCCCGGACTAAGTCAGCCCCAGCATTTT	CASSQDPGLSQPQHF
TRBV7-3	-	TRBJ2-2	-	TGTGCCAGCAGCCTAAACAGGTTCCCAAACACCGGGGAGCTGTTTTTT	CASSLNRFPNTGELFF
TRBV20-1	many	TRBJ2-1	-	TGCAGTGCTACGAGAATGGGCTTAGGGGATGAGCAGTTCTTC	CSATRMGLGDEQFF
TRBV27	-	TRBJ2-5	TRBD2	TGTGCCAGCAGTTCCCTATCGGCGGGGGTCCAAGAGACCCAGTACTTC	CASSSLSAGVQETQYF
TRBV5-1	once	TRBJ2-5	TRBD1	TGCGCCAGCAGTAGGGACAGGGTGGATCAAGAGACCCAGTACTTC	CASSRDRVDQETQYF
TRBV20-1	few	TRBJ2-7	-	TGCAGTGCTAGAGGCGGAGGGGCCTACGAGCAGTACTTC	CSARGGGAYEQYF
TRBV7-2	-	TRBJ2-2	-	TGTGCCAGCAGCTTTGCGGTCATGGTCGGGGAGCTGTTTTTT	CASSFAVMVGELFF